A single sample gave rise to the 4 T cell receptor beta chains below, sequenced in a study of post-analysis software for immune sequencing data (dated by TCRdb to 2014 to 2015). Their specific antigens are unknown. What the authors observed across the whole study: Four to six TRBV segments, including TRBV5-6, TRBV5-1 and TRBV20-1, were significantly more frequent in patients than controls.

The library was made by PCR. Reads for this sample came from an Illumina HiSeq 2500. To reduce PCR and sequencing biases, unique molecular identifiers were built into the TCR beta cDNA libraries. TCRdb reran the public reads through fastp at Q25 and MiXCR, keeping productive beta chains. Rows matching on CDR3 protein sequence are summarized as one entry with the most common DNA and genes. The sample table shows about 430,000 distinct CDR3 sequences, and 35% to 45% are seen once. The ten most abundant clones make up approximately 7.1% of the sample. Specimen: blood. The receptors come from a girl aged 2 to 10 with multiple sclerosis.

This clonotype was seen just once. The CDR3 DNA reads as TGTGCCAGCAGAACCGGGACTAGCGGGGGGGTCCGCACAGATACGCAGTATTTT. Its translation: CASRTGTSGGVRTDTQYF. The genes are TRBV7-9 and TRBJ2-3; TRBD2 aligns across 16 bases. V gave up 6 bases and J gave up 1 base; unmatched junction bases: 7. CDR3 length: 18 amino acids. Looked up from germline, CDR1 is SEHNR and CDR2 is FQNEAQ (reference sequence).

This clonotype came up a few times. The chain is built from TRBV18 and TRBJ1-4, with TRBD1 as a possible D gene (6 bases). V was shortened by 3 bases and J by 8 bases, with 10 bases between the two germline ends. The CDR3 loop spans 13 amino acids. The germline V gene has CDR1 KGHSH and CDR2 LQKENI. CDR3 sequence (DNA): TGTGCCAGCTCACCGCAGACAGGAGAAAAACTGTTTTTT. It encodes CASSPQTGEKLFF.

V and J are TRBV5-6 and TRBJ2-1; D may be TRBD1 or TRBD2 (7 bases each). The CDR3 has 16 amino acids. V was cut by 4 bases and J by 5 bases, with 19 bases left in between. Germline CDR1 and CDR2: SGHDT and YYEEEE. The CDR3 coding sequence is TGTGCCAGCAGCCGAGGGGGGGGACAGAATAACAATGAGCAGTTCTTC. Translating it yields CASSRGGGQNNNEQFF.

The chain combines TRBV27 with TRBJ2-7, with D perhaps matching TRBD2 (6 bases). Per germline, CDR1 MNHEY and CDR2 SMNVEV (reference sequence). Trimming left V 9 bases short and J 7 bases short, with 25 bases between. The CDR3 has 15 residues. CDR3 in amino acids: CASRGRGMTLGEQYF. CDR3 coding DNA: TGTGCCAGTCGGGGGAGAGGGATGACGCTAGGGGAGCAGTACTTC.